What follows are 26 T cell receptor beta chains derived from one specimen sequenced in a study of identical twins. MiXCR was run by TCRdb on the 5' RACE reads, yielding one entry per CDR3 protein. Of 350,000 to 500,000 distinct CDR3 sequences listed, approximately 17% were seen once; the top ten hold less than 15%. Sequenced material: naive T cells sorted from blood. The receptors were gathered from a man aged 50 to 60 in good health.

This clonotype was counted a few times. The CDR3 protein is CASSYAAIGSYNEQFF. CDR3 in DNA: TGTGCCAGCAGTTACGCTGCGATTGGTTCCTACAATGAGCAGTTCTTC. The rearrangement joins TRBV6-5 to TRBJ2-1, with D hard to call. The CDR3 consists of 16 residues. V shed 2 bases and J shed 1 base, with 12 bases lying between them. CDR1 and CDR2 (germline): MNHEY, SVGAGI.

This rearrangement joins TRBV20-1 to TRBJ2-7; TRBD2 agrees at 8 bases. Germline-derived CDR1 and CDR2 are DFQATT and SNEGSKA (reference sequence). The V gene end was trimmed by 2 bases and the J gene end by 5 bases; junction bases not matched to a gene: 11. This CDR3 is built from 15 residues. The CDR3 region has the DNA TGCAGTGCTAGAAGCCCACGGGAGGGCCTCAACGAGCAGTACTTC. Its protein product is CSARSPREGLNEQYF.

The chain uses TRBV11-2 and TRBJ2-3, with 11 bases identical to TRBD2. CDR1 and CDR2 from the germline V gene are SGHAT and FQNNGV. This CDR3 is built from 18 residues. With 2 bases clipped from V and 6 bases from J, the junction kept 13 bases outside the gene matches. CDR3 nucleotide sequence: TGTGCCAGCAGCTTAAGACTAGCGGGAACCCCCATCCCCGATACGCAGTATTTT. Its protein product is CASSLRLAGTPIPDTQYF. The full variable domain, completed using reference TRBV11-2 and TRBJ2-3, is EAGVAQSPRYKIIEKRQSVAFWCNPISGHATLYWYQQILGQGPKLLIQFQNNGVVDDSQLPKDRFSAERLKGVDSTLKIQPAKLEDSAVYLCASSLRLAGTPIPDTQYFGPGTRLTVL.

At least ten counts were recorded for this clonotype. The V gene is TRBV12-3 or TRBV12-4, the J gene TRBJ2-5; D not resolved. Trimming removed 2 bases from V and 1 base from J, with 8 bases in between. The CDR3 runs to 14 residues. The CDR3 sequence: CASSLRRFQETQYF. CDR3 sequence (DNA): TGTGCCAGCAGTTTAAGGCGGTTCCAAGAGACCCAGTACTTC.

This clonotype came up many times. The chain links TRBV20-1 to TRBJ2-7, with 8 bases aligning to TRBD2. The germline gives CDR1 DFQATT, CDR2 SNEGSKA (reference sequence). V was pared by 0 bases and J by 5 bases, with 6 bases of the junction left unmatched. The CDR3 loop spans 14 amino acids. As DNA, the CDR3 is TGCAGTGCTAGAGATACCGGGAGGGCCGACGAGCAGTACTTC. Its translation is CSARDTGRADEQYF.

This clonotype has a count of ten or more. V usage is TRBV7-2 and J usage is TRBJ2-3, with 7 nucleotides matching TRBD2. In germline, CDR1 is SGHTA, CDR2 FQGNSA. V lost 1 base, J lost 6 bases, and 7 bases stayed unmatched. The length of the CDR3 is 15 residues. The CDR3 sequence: CASSLVPRGSDTQYF. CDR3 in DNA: TGTGCCAGCAGCTTAGTACCTCGCGGGAGTGATACGCAGTATTTT. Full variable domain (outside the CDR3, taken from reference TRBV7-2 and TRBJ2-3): GAGVSQSPSNKVTEKGKDVELRCDPISGHTALYWYRQSLGQGLEFLIYFQGNSAPDKSGLPSDRFSAERTGGSVSTLTIQRTQQEDSAVYLCASSLVPRGSDTQYFGPGTRLTVL.

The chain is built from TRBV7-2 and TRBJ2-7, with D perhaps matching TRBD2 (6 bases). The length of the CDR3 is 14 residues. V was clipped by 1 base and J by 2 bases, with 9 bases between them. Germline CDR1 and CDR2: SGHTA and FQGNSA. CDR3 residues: CASSLVGGTYEQYF. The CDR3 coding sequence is TGTGCCAGCAGCTTAGTCGGAGGGACCTACGAGCAGTACTTC. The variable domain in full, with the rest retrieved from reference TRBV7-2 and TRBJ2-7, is GAGVSQSPSNKVTEKGKDVELRCDPISGHTALYWYRQSLGQGLEFLIYFQGNSAPDKSGLPSDRFSAERTGGSVSTLTIQRTQQEDSAVYLCASSLVGGTYEQYFGPGTRLTVT.

This chain's CDR3 is CASSYSGQGREKLFF. The CDR3, as DNA: TGTGCCAGCAGTTACTCGGGCCAGGGAAGGGAAAAACTGTTTTTT. The chain links TRBV6-5 to TRBJ1-4, with D tentatively TRBD1 (5 bases). The CDR3 length is 15 residues. Per germline, CDR1 MNHEY and CDR2 SVGAGI. The V gene lost 0 bases and the J gene lost 8 bases, with 13 bases spanning the gap.

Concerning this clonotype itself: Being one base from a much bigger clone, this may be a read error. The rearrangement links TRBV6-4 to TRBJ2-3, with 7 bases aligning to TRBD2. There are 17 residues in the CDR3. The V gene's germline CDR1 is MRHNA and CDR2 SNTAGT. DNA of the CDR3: TGTGCCAGCAGTGAATTCTCTAGCGGCCGTAGCACAGGTACGCAGTATTTT. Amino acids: CASSEFSSGRSTGTQYF.

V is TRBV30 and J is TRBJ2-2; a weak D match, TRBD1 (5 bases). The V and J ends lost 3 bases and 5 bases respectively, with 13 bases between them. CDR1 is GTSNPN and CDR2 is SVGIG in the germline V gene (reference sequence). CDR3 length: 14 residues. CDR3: CAWRQVFLTGELFF. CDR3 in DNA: TGTGCCTGGAGACAGGTGTTTTTGACCGGGGAGCTGTTTTTT.

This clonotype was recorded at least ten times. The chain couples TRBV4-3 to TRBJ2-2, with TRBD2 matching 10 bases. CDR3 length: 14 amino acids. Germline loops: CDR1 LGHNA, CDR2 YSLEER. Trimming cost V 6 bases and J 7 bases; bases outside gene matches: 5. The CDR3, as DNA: TGCGCCAGCAGTTGGATAGCGGGAGGCGGGGAGCTGTTTTTT. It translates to CASSWIAGGGELFF.

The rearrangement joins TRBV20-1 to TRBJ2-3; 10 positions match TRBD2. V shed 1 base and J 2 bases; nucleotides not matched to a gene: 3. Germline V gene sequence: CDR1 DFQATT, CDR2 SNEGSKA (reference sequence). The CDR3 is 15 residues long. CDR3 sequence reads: CSARGTSGFTDTQYF. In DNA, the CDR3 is TGCAGTGCTAGAGGGACTAGCGGATTCACAGATACGCAGTATTTT.

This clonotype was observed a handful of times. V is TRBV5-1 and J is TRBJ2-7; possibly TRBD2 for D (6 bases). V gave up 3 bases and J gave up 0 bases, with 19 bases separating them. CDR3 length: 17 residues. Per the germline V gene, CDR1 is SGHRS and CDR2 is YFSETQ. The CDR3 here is CASSWTAGGMSSYEQYF. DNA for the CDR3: TGCGCCAGCAGCTGGACGGCTGGGGGGATGAGCTCCTACGAGCAGTACTTC.

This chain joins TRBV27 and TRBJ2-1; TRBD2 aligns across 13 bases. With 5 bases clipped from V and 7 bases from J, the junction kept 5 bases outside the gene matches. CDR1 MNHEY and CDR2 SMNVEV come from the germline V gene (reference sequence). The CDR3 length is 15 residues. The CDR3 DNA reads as TGTGCCAGCAGTGTCACTAGCGGGGGGGCGAATGAGCAGTTCTTC. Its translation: CASSVTSGGANEQFF.

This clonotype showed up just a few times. In nucleotides, the CDR3 is TGTGCCAGCAGTTACGCGGAGGGACGGGCTGAAGCTTTCTTT. It is translated as CASSYAEGRAEAFF. The chain couples TRBV6-5 to TRBJ1-1; possibly TRBD1 for D (5 bases). Per the germline V gene, CDR1 is MNHEY and CDR2 is SVGAGI. The CDR3 consists of 14 residues. Between the trimmed V and J ends, which lost 2 bases and 6 bases, there was a span of 13 bases.

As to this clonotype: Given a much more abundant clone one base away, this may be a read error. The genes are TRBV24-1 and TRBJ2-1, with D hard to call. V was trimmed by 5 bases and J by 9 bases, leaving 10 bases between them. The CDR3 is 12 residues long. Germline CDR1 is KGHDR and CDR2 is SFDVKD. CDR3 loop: CATSVQESEQFF. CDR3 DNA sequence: TGTGCCACCAGTGTGCAGGAGAGTGAGCAGTTCTTC.

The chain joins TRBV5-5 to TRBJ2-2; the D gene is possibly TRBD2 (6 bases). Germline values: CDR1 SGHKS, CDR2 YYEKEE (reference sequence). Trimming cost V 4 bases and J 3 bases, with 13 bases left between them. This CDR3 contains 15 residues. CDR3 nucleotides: TGTGCCAGCAGCGGGGGGACCCGACACACCGGGGAGCTGTTTTTT. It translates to CASSGGTRHTGELFF.

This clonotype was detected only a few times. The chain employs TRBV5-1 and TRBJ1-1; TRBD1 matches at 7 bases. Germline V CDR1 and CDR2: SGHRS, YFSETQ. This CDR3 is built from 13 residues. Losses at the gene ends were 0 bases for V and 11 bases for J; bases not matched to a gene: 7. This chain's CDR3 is CASSLDVGQKAFF. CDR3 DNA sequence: TGCGCCAGCAGCTTGGACGTGGGACAGAAGGCTTTCTTT.

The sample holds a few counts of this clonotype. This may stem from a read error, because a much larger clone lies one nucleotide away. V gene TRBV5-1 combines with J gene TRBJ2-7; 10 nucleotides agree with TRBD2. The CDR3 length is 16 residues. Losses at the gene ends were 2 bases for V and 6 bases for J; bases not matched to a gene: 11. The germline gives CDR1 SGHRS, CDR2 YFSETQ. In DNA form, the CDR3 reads TGCGCCAGCAGCTTACAGACTAGCGGGTCGTCCCGCGAGCAGTACTTC. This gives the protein CASSLQTSGSSREQYF.

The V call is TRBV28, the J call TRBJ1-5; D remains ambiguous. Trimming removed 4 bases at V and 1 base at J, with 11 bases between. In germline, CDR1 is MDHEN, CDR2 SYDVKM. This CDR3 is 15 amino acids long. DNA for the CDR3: TGTGCCAGCAGTTCCCCGGGTGAGAGCAATCAGCCCCAGCATTTT. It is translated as CASSSPGESNQPQHF. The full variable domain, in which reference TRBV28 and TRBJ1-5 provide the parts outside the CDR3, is DVKVTQSSRYLVKRTGEKVFLECVQDMDHENMFWYRQDPGLGLRLIYFSYDVKMKEKGDIPEGYSVSREKKERFSLILESASTNQTSMYLCASSSPGESNQPQHFGDGTRLSIL.

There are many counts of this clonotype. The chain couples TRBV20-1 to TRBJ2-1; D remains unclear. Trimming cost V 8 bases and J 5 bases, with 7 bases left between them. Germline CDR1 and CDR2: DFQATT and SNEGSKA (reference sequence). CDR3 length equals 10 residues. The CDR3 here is CSPLDNEQFF. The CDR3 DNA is TGCAGTCCATTGGACAATGAGCAGTTCTTC.

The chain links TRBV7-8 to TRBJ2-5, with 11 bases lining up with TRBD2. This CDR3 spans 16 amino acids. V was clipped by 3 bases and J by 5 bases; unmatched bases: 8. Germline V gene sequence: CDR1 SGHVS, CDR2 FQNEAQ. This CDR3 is CASSFSGRADGETQYF. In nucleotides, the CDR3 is TGTGCCAGCAGCTTTAGCGGGAGGGCCGATGGGGAGACCCAGTACTTC.

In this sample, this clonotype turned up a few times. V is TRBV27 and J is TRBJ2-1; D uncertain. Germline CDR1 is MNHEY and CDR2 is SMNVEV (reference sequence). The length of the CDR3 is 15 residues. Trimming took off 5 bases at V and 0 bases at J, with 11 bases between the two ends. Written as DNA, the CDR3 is TGTGCCAGCAGTCTCTCCAGCAGCTCCTACAATGAGCAGTTCTTC. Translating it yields CASSLSSSSYNEQFF.

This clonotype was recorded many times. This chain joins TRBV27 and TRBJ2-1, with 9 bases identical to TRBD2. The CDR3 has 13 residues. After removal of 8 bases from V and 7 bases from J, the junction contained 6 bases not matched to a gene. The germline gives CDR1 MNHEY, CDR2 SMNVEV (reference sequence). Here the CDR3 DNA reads TGTGCCAGCGGACTAGCGATATTAAATGAGCAGTTCTTC. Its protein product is CASGLAILNEQFF.

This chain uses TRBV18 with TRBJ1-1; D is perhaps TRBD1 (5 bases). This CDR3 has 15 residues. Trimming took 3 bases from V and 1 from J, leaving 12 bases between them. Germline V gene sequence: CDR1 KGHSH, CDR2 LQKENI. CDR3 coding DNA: TGTGCCAGCTCACCGCAGCAGGGCTCGAACACTGAAGCTTTCTTT. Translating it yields CASSPQQGSNTEAFF.

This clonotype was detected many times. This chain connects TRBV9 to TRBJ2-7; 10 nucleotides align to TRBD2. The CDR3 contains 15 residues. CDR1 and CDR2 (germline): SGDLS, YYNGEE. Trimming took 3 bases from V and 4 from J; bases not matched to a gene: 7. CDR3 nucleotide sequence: TGTGCCAGCAGCGCTACTAGCGGGGTCGGGTACGAGCAGTACTTC. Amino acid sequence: CASSATSGVGYEQYF.